These 14 T cell receptor beta chains were all obtained from the same sample, sequenced in a study of T cell changes during pregnancy in multiple sclerosis. Sequenced by immunoSEQ multiplex PCR; TCRdb stores in-frame clones only, minus some. The table includes about 57,000 clones, under 95% detected once. Sequences were derived from peripheral blood, sampled after pregnancy. These TCRs come from a female donor in good health, enrolled as a control in a pregnancy study.

The rearrangement joins TRBV7-6 to TRBJ1-4, with 7 bases that match TRBD1. This CDR3 is 17 amino acids long. With V trimmed by 1 base and J by 2 bases, 7 bases remained unmatched. Per the germline V gene, CDR1 is SGHVS and CDR2 is FNYEAQ. The DNA of the CDR3 is TGTGCCAGCAGCTTAGGCCTACAGGGGCAGACTAATGAAAAACTGTTTTTT. Translated: CASSLGLQGQTNEKLFF.

This chain joins TRBV30 and TRBJ2-7, with D perhaps TRBD1 (6 bases). The CDR3 extends over 14 amino acids. Per the germline V gene, CDR1 is GTSNPN and CDR2 is SVGIG (reference sequence). Trimming pared 0 bases from V and 3 bases from J, leaving 12 bases between. DNA for the CDR3: TGTGCCTGGAGTGTTTCGACAGGATTCTACGAGCAGTACTTC. Residues: CAWSVSTGFYEQYF.

The J gene is TRBJ1-1, the V gene TRBV2; D gene ambiguous. V was trimmed by 6 bases and J by 2 bases, leaving 10 bases between them. CDR3 length: 13 residues. Germline CDR1 and CDR2: SNHLY and FYNNEI. CDR3 residues: CASRGDINTEAFF. CDR3 bases: TGTGCCAGCAGGGGCGACATAAACACTGAAGCTTTCTTT.

This clone appeared once. The chain employs TRBV29-1 and TRBJ2-5, with D perhaps TRBD2 (6 bases). This CDR3 is built from 13 residues. From germline, CDR1 is SQVTM and CDR2 ANQGSEA. V lost 6 bases and J 5 bases, leaving 16 bases between the germline ends. The CDR3, as DNA: TGCAGCGTGGGTTCGGGGGTCGCGGAGACCCAGTACTTC. It encodes CSVGSGVAETQYF.

The chain is built from TRBV29-1 and TRBJ1-5, with 8 bases that match TRBD1. Germline CDR1 and CDR2: SQVTM and ANQGSEA. The CDR3 has 15 amino acids. The V segment lost 4 bases and the J segment 1 base; nucleotides outside the gene matches: 6. In nucleotides, the CDR3 is TGCAGCGTTGGAGGGACAGGAACAAGCAATCAGCCCCAGCATTTT. Residues: CSVGGTGTSNQPQHF.

The chain joins TRBV12-5 to TRBJ2-7; D unresolved. V lost 3 bases to trimming and J lost 3 bases, with 9 bases between them. This CDR3 is built from 13 residues. CDR1 is LGHNT and CDR2 is FRNRAP in the germline V gene. The CDR3 nucleotides are TGTGCTAGTGGTTTACTATCCCGCTACGAGCAGTACTTC. As protein: CASGLLSRYEQYF. The complete variable domain, with remaining parts taken from reference TRBV12-5 and TRBJ2-7, reads DARVTQTPRHKVTEMGQEVTMRCQPILGHNTVFWYRQTMMQGLELLAYFRNRAPLDDSGMPKDRFSAEMPDATLATLKIQPSEPRDSAVYFCASGLLSRYEQYFGPGTRLTVT.

The CDR3 nucleotides are TGTGCTAGTGGTTTTTCCTTTGGCAATCAGCCCCAGCATTTT. Translated: CASGFSFGNQPQHF. The chain is built from TRBV12-5 and TRBJ1-5; D not resolved. CDR3 length equals 14 residues. CDR1 and CDR2 (germline): LGHNT, FRNRAP. V was pared by 3 bases and J by 2 bases, with 8 bases between. Together with reference TRBV12-5 and TRBJ1-5, the CDR3 gives the full variable domain: DARVTQTPRHKVTEMGQEVTMRCQPILGHNTVFWYRQTMMQGLELLAYFRNRAPLDDSGMPKDRFSAEMPDATLATLKIQPSEPRDSAVYFCASGFSFGNQPQHFGDGTRLSIL.

This clone was seen only a few times. The chain has TRBV6-4 and TRBJ2-2; TRBD2 matches at 9 bases. Per germline, CDR1 MRHNA and CDR2 SNTAGT. V shed 3 bases, J shed 4 bases, and the junction held 3 bases outside the gene matches. This CDR3 contains 15 residues. CDR3 sequence reads: CASSERGGSTGELFF. As DNA, the CDR3 is TGTGCCAGCAGTGAGCGGGGGGGCAGCACCGGGGAGCTGTTTTTT.

This chain uses TRBV5-1 with TRBJ2-1, with 16 bases aligning to TRBD2. V lost 4 bases and J lost 7; bases outside the gene matches: 2. Germline CDR1 SGHRS, CDR2 YFSETQ. The CDR3 has 15 residues. DNA of the CDR3: TGCGCCAGCAGCCAGGGACTAGCGGGAGGGAATGAGCAGTTCTTC. Its translation is CASSQGLAGGNEQFF.

The chain couples TRBV7-2 to TRBJ1-5; 8 positions agree with TRBD1. The germline CDR1 and CDR2 sequences are SGHTA and FQGNSA. After removal of 5 bases from V and 3 bases from J, the junction contained 9 bases not matched to a gene. The CDR3 is 16 amino acids. CDR3 protein: CASSTRQGKDNQPQHF. CDR3 nucleotide sequence: TGTGCCAGCAGCACCCGACAGGGGAAAGACAATCAGCCCCAGCATTTT.

This clone has just a few counts. Other DNA sequences in this specimen translate into the identical CDR3. The J gene is TRBJ2-3, the V gene TRBV15; no firm D call. From germline, CDR1 is LNHNV and CDR2 YYDKDF (reference sequence). Trimming took 0 bases from V and 2 from J, leaving 3 bases between them. The CDR3 is 13 residues long. The chain's CDR3 is CATSRDLTDTQYF. In DNA form, the CDR3 reads TGTGCCACCAGCAGAGACCTCACAGATACGCAGTATTTT.

The chain is built from TRBV6-6 and TRBJ1-5; no definite D call. The CDR3 has 14 residues. Trimming shortened V by 5 bases and J by 7 bases, and 15 bases separated the two germline ends. Per the germline V gene, CDR1 is MNHNY and CDR2 is SVGAGI (reference sequence). The chain's CDR3 is CASSPPGREQPQHF. DNA for the CDR3: TGTGCCAGCAGTCCCCCTGGGAGGGAGCAGCCCCAGCATTTT.

The V gene is TRBV18, the J gene TRBJ1-2, with 9 bases lining up with TRBD1. The germline V gene encodes CDR1 KGHSH and CDR2 LQKENI. Trimming cost V 3 bases and J 8 bases; bases outside gene matches: 7. This CDR3 is 14 amino acids long. CDR3 in amino acids: CASSPRTGGEGYTF. In DNA form, the CDR3 reads TGTGCCAGCTCACCCCGCACAGGGGGCGAGGGCTACACCTTC.

V usage is TRBV7-2 and J usage is TRBJ2-1; maybe TRBD2 (7 bases). Germline CDR1 reads SGHTA; CDR2 reads FQGNSA. The CDR3 has 15 residues. Between the trimmed V and J ends, which lost 8 bases and 1 base, there was a span of 15 bases. CDR3 sequence (DNA): TGTGCCAGCCTCAAGGGGAGGGGGTCCTACAATGAGCAGTTCTTC. This codes for CASLKGRGSYNEQFF.